This entry lists 29 T cell receptor beta chains sequenced from one sample in a study of T-cell memory formation after mild COVID-19. Each CDR3 protein is one row after TCRdb ran MiXCR on the 5' RACE reads. The table lists hundreds of thousands of distinct CDR3 sequences, 20% of them singletons. Sequencing input: PBMCs or a T cell subset sorted from them (not recorded which). The receptors derive from an adult woman who had mild COVID-19 (a few samples of this study predate the infection). Cell type and time point are not known.

In this sample, this clonotype turned up a few times. This sequence joins TRBV7-2 and TRBJ2-1, with TRBD2 identical over 10 bases. The ends lost 5 bases at V and 7 bases at J; junction bases unmatched: 11. CDR3 length: 16 residues. The germline gives CDR1 SGHTA, CDR2 FQGNSA. CDR3 nucleotides: TGTGCCAGCAGCATTCTAGCGGGAGCCTTAAGAAATGAGCAGTTCTTC. This sequence encodes CASSILAGALRNEQFF. The variable domain in full, with the rest retrieved from reference TRBV7-2 and TRBJ2-1, is GAGVSQSPSNKVTEKGKDVELRCDPISGHTALYWYRQSLGQGLEFLIYFQGNSAPDKSGLPSDRFSAERTGGSVSTLTIQRTQQEDSAVYLCASSILAGALRNEQFFGPGTRLTVL.

The V call is TRBV14, the J call TRBJ1-2; no clear D gene. This CDR3 is 16 amino acids long. Germline CDR1 reads SGHDN; CDR2 reads FVKESK. V was trimmed by 0 bases and J by 5 bases, leaving 16 bases between them. The CDR3 DNA follows: TGTGCCAGCAGCCAAGATCTTCACGGTCGACCTTATGGCTACACCTTC. It specifies CASSQDLHGRPYGYTF.

This clonotype was detected a few times. V gene TRBV15 combines with J gene TRBJ1-5; the D is unclear. From germline, CDR1 is LNHNV and CDR2 YYDKDF (reference sequence). The CDR3 is 14 residues long. V was shortened by 3 bases and J by 6 bases, with 12 bases between the two germline ends. CDR3 DNA sequence: TGTGCCACCAGCAGGGGAGGGAATAGTCAGCCCCAGCATTTT. Translation: CATSRGGNSQPQHF.

This clonotype was observed a few times. This rearrangement joins TRBV9 to TRBJ2-3, with D possibly being TRBD2 (5 bases). Per the germline V gene, CDR1 is SGDLS and CDR2 is YYNGEE. This CDR3 contains 15 residues. With 1 base removed from V and 2 bases from J, the gap between germline ends came to 11 bases. CDR3 sequence: CASSVHPSPTDTQYF. The CDR3 nucleotides read TGTGCCAGCAGCGTACATCCTAGCCCCACAGATACGCAGTATTTT.

The chain is built from TRBV7-6 and TRBJ2-3; 8 bases map to TRBD1. The CDR3 is 15 residues long. V was clipped by 4 bases and J by 3 bases; unmatched bases: 6. CDR1 and CDR2 (germline): SGHVS, FNYEAQ. The CDR3 loop reads CASSWWGDRTDTQYF. The CDR3 DNA follows: TGTGCCAGCAGCTGGTGGGGGGACAGGACAGATACGCAGTATTTT.

A few counts support this clonotype. The chain carries TRBV7-9 and TRBJ1-3; 7 nucleotides align to TRBD1. The V and J ends lost 5 bases and 0 bases, in that order; junction bases with no gene match: 4. The CDR3 is made up of 15 amino acids. The germline gives CDR1 SEHNR, CDR2 FQNEAQ (reference sequence). In DNA, the CDR3 is TGTGCCAGCAGCCGACAGGGAGGCTCTGGAAACACCATATATTTT. Translating gives CASSRQGGSGNTIYF.

This clonotype has more than one count but fewer than ten. The chain uses TRBV5-1 and TRBJ2-3; TRBD2 matches at 8 bases. Losses at the gene ends were 4 bases for V and 0 bases for J; bases not matched to a gene: 16. The length of the CDR3 is 19 residues. The germline V gene has CDR1 SGHRS and CDR2 YFSETQ. The CDR3 loop is CASSPAYGTRFGSTDTQYF. In nucleotides, the CDR3 is TGCGCCAGCAGCCCGGCCTACGGGACTAGATTTGGTAGCACAGATACGCAGTATTTT.

The chain is built from TRBV4-3 and TRBJ2-7; 7 nucleotides match TRBD1. Looked up from germline, CDR1 is LGHNA and CDR2 is YSLEER. The trim removed 3 bases at V and 12 bases at J, leaving 11 bases unmatched. The CDR3 spans 13 residues. The CDR3 reads CASSQALGTEMYF. The CDR3 DNA sequence: TGCGCCAGCAGCCAGGCGTTAGGGACAGAGATGTACTTC.

The CDR3 loop reads CAISQPGTGGSYNEQFF. CDR3 sequence (DNA): TGTGCCATCAGCCAGCCGGGTACGGGAGGGAGCTACAATGAGCAGTTCTTC. The genes are TRBV10-3 and TRBJ2-1; the match to TRBD2 covers 8 bases. This CDR3 spans 17 amino acids. Germline V lookup: CDR1 ENHRY, CDR2 SYGVKD. The ends lost 6 bases at V and 3 bases at J; junction bases unmatched: 13.

This clonotype showed up just a few times. The chain carries TRBV16 and TRBJ2-1; 8 bases line up with TRBD2. The germline gives CDR1 KGHSY, CDR2 FQNENV. V was pared by 3 bases and J by 6 bases, with 10 bases of the junction left unmatched. The CDR3 sequence is 16 residues long. In DNA form, the CDR3 reads TGTGCCAGCAGCCATTCCGGGACTAGTACTTTCAATGAGCAGTTCTTC. Protein: CASSHSGTSTFNEQFF.

This clonotype was counted a few times. The chain has TRBV20-1 and TRBJ1-1; D gene uncertain. V was cut by 0 bases and J by 5 bases, with 13 bases left in between. The CDR3 consists of 14 residues. Per the germline V gene, CDR1 is DFQATT and CDR2 is SNEGSKA (reference sequence). CDR3 nucleotide sequence: TGCAGTGCTAGAGACGACGCACCACCAACTGAAGCTTTCTTT. Residues: CSARDDAPPTEAFF.

This chain's CDR3 is CASSQETDSYYEQYF. As DNA, the CDR3 is TGTGCCAGCAGCCAAGAGACGGACAGCTACTACGAGCAGTACTTC. The chain combines TRBV4-2 with TRBJ2-7; tentative D call: TRBD1 (6 bases). The CDR3 has 15 amino acids. Germline V gene lookup returns CDR1 LGHNA and CDR2 YNFKEQ. V was shortened by 0 bases and J by 3 bases, with 12 bases between the two germline ends.

This chain connects TRBV7-9 to TRBJ2-2; D not resolved. Germline V CDR1 and CDR2: SEHNR, FQNEAQ (reference sequence). This CDR3 spans 14 amino acids. Deletions cut 2 bases from V and 4 bases from J, with 8 bases between. This CDR3 reads CASSLSRTTGELFF. The CDR3 DNA reads as TGTGCCAGCAGCTTAAGTAGGACCACCGGGGAGCTGTTTTTT.

V gene TRBV14 combines with J gene TRBJ2-1, with 11 nucleotides matching TRBD2. J gave up 12 bases and V 0 bases, and 7 bases lay outside the gene matches. This CDR3 has 15 residues. CDR1 is SGHDN and CDR2 is FVKESK in the germline V gene. The CDR3: CASSQERRLAGGQFF. In nucleotides, the CDR3 is TGTGCCAGCAGCCAAGAAAGGAGGCTAGCGGGGGGGCAGTTCTTC.

The J gene is TRBJ2-7, the V gene TRBV5-4, with 10 positions matching TRBD2. V lost 0 bases and J lost 4; bases outside the gene matches: 7. CDR3 length: 16 residues. CDR1 is SGHNT and CDR2 is YYREEE in the germline V gene (reference sequence). In nucleotides, the CDR3 is TGTGCCAGCAGCTTGGATCTAGCGGGAGTGGGATACGAGCAGTACTTC. Its protein product is CASSLDLAGVGYEQYF.

This clonotype was seen a few times. J is TRBJ1-2 and V is TRBV19; maybe TRBD1 (5 bases). Germline loops: CDR1 LNHDA, CDR2 SQIVND (reference sequence). With 2 bases removed from V and 4 bases from J, the gap between germline ends came to 17 bases. The CDR3 runs to 16 residues. CDR3 protein: CASSISGMTAAYGYTF. DNA for the CDR3: TGTGCCAGTAGTATATCGGGAATGACAGCAGCCTATGGCTACACCTTC.

The V and J genes are TRBV18 and TRBJ1-1, with D hard to call. Germline CDR1 and CDR2: KGHSH and LQKENI. This CDR3 has 13 amino acids. V dropped 3 bases and J dropped 3 bases, with 8 bases sitting between them. The CDR3: CASSPWGDTEAFF. In nucleotides, the CDR3 is TGTGCCAGCTCACCGTGGGGAGACACTGAAGCTTTCTTT.

This clonotype was picked up a small number of times. V is TRBV4-1 and J is TRBJ2-3, with 7 bases fitting TRBD1. The CDR3 loop spans 15 amino acids. With 3 bases clipped from V and 0 bases from J, the junction kept 3 bases outside the gene matches. Germline values: CDR1 MGHRA, CDR2 YSYEKL. In DNA form, the CDR3 reads TGCGCCAGCAGCCAGGGACAGCAAAGCACAGATACGCAGTATTTT. It specifies CASSQGQQSTDTQYF.

A few counts support this clonotype. This CDR3 reads CASSPAAGQAQQPQHF. CDR3 sequence (DNA): TGTGCCAGCAGTCCCGCCGCCGGACAGGCCCAACAGCCCCAGCATTTT. V and J are TRBV6-6 and TRBJ1-5, with 7 nucleotides matching TRBD1. J lost 7 bases, V lost 5 bases, and 14 bases had no gene match. CDR1 and CDR2 from the germline V gene are MNHNY and SVGAGI (reference sequence). This CDR3 contains 16 residues.

The CDR3 nucleotides read TGTGCCAGCAGCCGCCCCGTGGGTGGCGCGAACACAGATACGCAGTATTTT. Its translation: CASSRPVGGANTDTQYF. The chain joins TRBV11-2 to TRBJ2-3; D remains ambiguous. Germline V gene lookup returns CDR1 SGHAT and CDR2 FQNNGV. Trimming took 5 bases from V and 2 from J, leaving 20 bases between them. CDR3 length: 17 residues. The full variable domain, its missing parts supplied by reference TRBV11-2 and TRBJ2-3, is EAGVAQSPRYKIIEKRQSVAFWCNPISGHATLYWYQQILGQGPKLLIQFQNNGVVDDSQLPKDRFSAERLKGVDSTLKIQPAKLEDSAVYLCASSRPVGGANTDTQYFGPGTRLTVL.

The rearrangement uses TRBV10-3 and TRBJ1-1; D is ambiguous. Trimming took off 3 bases at V and 3 bases at J, with 11 bases between the two ends. Germline CDR1 is ENHRY and CDR2 is SYGVKD. CDR3 length equals 14 residues. CDR3: CAISDEGRDTEAFF. CDR3 DNA sequence: TGTGCCATCAGTGACGAGGGAAGGGACACTGAAGCTTTCTTT.

The rearrangement links TRBV6-5 to TRBJ2-7, with D unresolved. CDR3 size: 14 residues. Trimming removed 2 bases at V and 0 bases at J, with 8 bases between. The germline gives CDR1 MNHEY, CDR2 SVGAGI. The CDR3 DNA follows: TGTGCCAGCAGTTACGCAATGGACTCCTACGAGCAGTACTTC. As protein: CASSYAMDSYEQYF.

The chain recombines TRBV7-9 with TRBJ1-3; 7 bases are shared with TRBD1. J was trimmed by 0 bases and V by 10 bases; bases with no gene match: 6. The germline V gene encodes CDR1 SEHNR and CDR2 FQNEAQ (reference sequence). The CDR3 consists of 14 residues. Written as DNA, the CDR3 is TGTGCCATTCTACAGGGGACCTCTGGAAACACCATATATTTT. It encodes CAILQGTSGNTIYF.

This rearrangement joins TRBV6-5 to TRBJ2-3, with D maybe TRBD1 (6 bases). The CDR3 sequence is 17 residues long. CDR1 and CDR2 (germline): MNHEY, SVGAGI. V shed 1 base and J shed 6 bases, with 20 bases lying between them. In DNA, the CDR3 is TGTGCCAGCAGTTACTTTGACGGGACGGCAAGGGGGGATACGCAGTATTTT. This gives the protein CASSYFDGTARGDTQYF.

This chain connects TRBV12-3 or TRBV12-4 to TRBJ2-7, with TRBD1 matching over 7 bases. The junction had 11 bases not matched to a gene; V was cut back by 7 bases and J by 2 bases. The CDR3 has 15 amino acids. The CDR3 nucleotides are TGTGCCAGCACCTTACCGGACAGGCAAGCCTACGAGCAGTACTTC. This codes for CASTLPDRQAYEQYF.

Concerning this clonotype itself: The junction does not match germline at one end; this may be a read error. J is TRBJ1-4 and V is TRBV10-3; possible D gene TRBD1, 5 bases. The CDR3 has 17 residues. Germline lookup yields CDR1 ENHRY and CDR2 SYGVKD. CDR3 sequence reads: CAISEYSPVQGGEKLFF. The CDR3 bases are TGTGCCATCAGCGAGTATAGCCCCGTGCAGGGAGGCGAAAAACTGTTTTTT.

The genes are TRBV6-5 and TRBJ2-5; 9 nucleotides match TRBD2. This CDR3 spans 14 amino acids. Germline values: CDR1 MNHEY, CDR2 SVGAGI. Trimming removed 6 bases from V and 5 bases from J; junction bases left unmatched: 7. The CDR3 loop reads CASSPSGTWETQYF. In nucleotides, the CDR3 is TGTGCCAGCAGCCCTAGCGGGACTTGGGAGACCCAGTACTTC.

The rearrangement joins TRBV9 to TRBJ2-7; possible D gene TRBD2, 5 bases. Germline V gene lookup returns CDR1 SGDLS and CDR2 YYNGEE. V lost 0 bases and J 9 bases, leaving 10 bases between the germline ends. The CDR3 is 12 residues long. For the CDR3, the DNA is TGTGCCAGCAGCGTAGGAGGCGGGCCGCAGTACTTC. Its translation is CASSVGGGPQYF.

This chain links TRBV18 with TRBJ2-7; TRBD2 might be the D (6 bases). Trimming shortened V by 3 bases and J by 1 base, and 19 bases separated the two germline ends. Germline V gives CDR1 KGHSH, CDR2 LQKENI. This CDR3 has 17 residues. The CDR3 DNA follows: TGTGCCAGCTCACCGGATGGTAGAGCTAGCGTTTCCTACGAGCAGTACTTC. It yields the protein CASSPDGRASVSYEQYF.